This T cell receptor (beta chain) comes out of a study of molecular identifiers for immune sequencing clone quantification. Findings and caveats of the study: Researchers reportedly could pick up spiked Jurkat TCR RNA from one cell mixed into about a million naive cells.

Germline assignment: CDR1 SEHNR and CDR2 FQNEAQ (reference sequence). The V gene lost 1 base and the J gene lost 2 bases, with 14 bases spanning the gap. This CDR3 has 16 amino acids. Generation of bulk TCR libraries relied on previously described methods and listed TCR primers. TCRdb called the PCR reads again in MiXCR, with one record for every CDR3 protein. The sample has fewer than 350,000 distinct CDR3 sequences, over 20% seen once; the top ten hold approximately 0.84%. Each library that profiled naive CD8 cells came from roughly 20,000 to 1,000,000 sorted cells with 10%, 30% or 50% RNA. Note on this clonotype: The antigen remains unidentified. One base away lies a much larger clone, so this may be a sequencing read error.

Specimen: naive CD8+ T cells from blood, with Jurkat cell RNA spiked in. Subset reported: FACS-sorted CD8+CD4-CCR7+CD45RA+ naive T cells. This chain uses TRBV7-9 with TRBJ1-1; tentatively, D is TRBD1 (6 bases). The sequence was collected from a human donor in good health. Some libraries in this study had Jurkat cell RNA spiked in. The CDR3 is CASSLGSAGANTEAFF. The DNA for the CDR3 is TGTGCCAGCAGCTTAGGGTCGGCAGGGGCCAACACTGAAGCTTTCTTT.